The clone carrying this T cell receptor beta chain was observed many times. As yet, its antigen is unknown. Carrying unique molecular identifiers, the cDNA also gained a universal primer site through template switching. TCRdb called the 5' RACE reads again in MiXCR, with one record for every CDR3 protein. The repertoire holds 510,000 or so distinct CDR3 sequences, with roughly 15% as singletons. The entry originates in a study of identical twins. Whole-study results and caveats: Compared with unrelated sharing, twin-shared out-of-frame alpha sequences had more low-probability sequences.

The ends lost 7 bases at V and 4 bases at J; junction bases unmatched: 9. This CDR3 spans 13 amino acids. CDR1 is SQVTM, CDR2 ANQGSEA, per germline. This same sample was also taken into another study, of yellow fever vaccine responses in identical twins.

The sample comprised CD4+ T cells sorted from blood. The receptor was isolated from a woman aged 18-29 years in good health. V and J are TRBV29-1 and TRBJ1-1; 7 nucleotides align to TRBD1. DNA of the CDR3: TGCAGCGCCCGTAAACCAGGGGGCACTGAAGCTTTCTTT. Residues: CSARKPGGTEAFF.